This paragraph reports one T cell receptor beta chain. Its antigen is not identified. The sample originates from a study of cytomegalovirus exposure and HLA in healthy donors. Study background: For the approximately 420 genotyped donors, 75% to 90% fell within the Caucasian-associated ancestry cluster.

Germline CDR1 is SQVTM and CDR2 is ANQGSEA. The V end was cut by 7 bases, the J end by 0 bases, with 9 bases between. The CDR3 runs to 12 residues. The study's findings and limits: What TCR beta sequences reportedly achieved was accurate prediction of HLA-A and HLA-B alleles in most subjects.

This PCR relied on a set of 60 Vbeta primers and 13 Jbeta primers. Assay: immunoSEQ multiplex PCR; the TCRdb copy retains only in-frame clones and omits some. The profile shows about 160,000 clones, roughly 84% of them singletons. The sample consisted of PBMCs. The rearrangement joins TRBV29-1 to TRBJ1-1; D gene ambiguous. The TCR comes from a man younger than 35 in good health and CMV-seronegative. The CDR3 bases are TGCAGCGCCGGGAACATGAACACTGAAGCTTTCTTT. Translated: CSAGNMNTEAFF.